This T cell receptor (beta chain) originates from a study of OX40 agonist ivuxolimab in advanced cancers. Patients had blood sampled at baseline and again on cycle 4 day 1 and cycle 7 day 1. Using immunoSEQ multiplex PCR, the repertoire was profiled, and TCRdb retains in-frame clones only, with some absent. The table has fewer than 80,000 clones, around 93% seen once; the top ten hold roughly 14%. The source was CD4+ or CD8+ T cells sorted from blood, collected in a trial of the OX40 agonist ivuxolimab. The sequence was collected from an adult with an advanced solid tumor such as melanoma, head and neck, liver or kidney cancer.

The CDR3 reads CASSSTILDGDGYTF. As DNA, the CDR3 is TGTGCCAGCAGCTCAACGATATTGGACGGAGATGGCTACACCTTC. The chain carries TRBV13 and TRBJ1-2; D is unclear. With 4 bases removed from V and 6 bases from J, the gap between germline ends came to 18 bases. Germline V gene lookup returns CDR1 PRHDT and CDR2 FYEKMQ (reference sequence). This CDR3 contains 15 residues.